This TCR beta chain appears in the sequencing data of a study of Tregs in tolerant kidney transplant recipients. Study-level findings and limits: Tregs expanded with activated donor B cells seemed most donor-specific. Findings come from small patient numbers and require larger validation.

Data came from immunoSEQ multiplex PCR; TCRdb stores just in-frame clones and leaves some out. Among over 60,000 clones, around 98% were seen once, and the ten largest hold over 0.45%. Note on this clone: Its target is not known.

The CDR3 spans 15 residues. Germline assignment: CDR1 LNHDA and CDR2 SQIVND (reference sequence). Trimming removed 5 bases from V and 0 bases from J; junction bases left unmatched: 4. The sequenced sample was CD4+ T cells from blood, obtained before the transplant. This TCR derives from a human donor who received a combined kidney and bone marrow transplant. This rearrangement joins TRBV19 to TRBJ1-3; the match to TRBD1 covers 7 bases. Here the CDR3 DNA reads TGTGCCAGTAGTTCGAGACAGGGCTCTGGAAACACCATATATTTT. Amino acids: CASSSRQGSGNTIYF.